This section outlines one TCR beta chain sequence together with its context. Its antigen is undetermined. This record belongs to a study of cytomegalovirus exposure and HLA in healthy donors. Study outcomes and limitations: In a later analysis, donors in an Asian-associated ancestry cluster reportedly had fewer N-insertions in productive TCRs than the cohort mean. Among TCR beta chains, those listed as cytomegalovirus-associated numbered more than 150. TCR beta V- and J-gene trimming, according to a later analysis, was linked to a missense DCLRE1C variant.

The PCR was carried out with 60 Vbeta primers and 13 Jbeta primers. As handled by the study authors: An analysis that came later counted roughly 87 million unique TCR beta chains, roughly 11 million shared. Assay used: immunoSEQ multiplex PCR; TCRdb lists only in-frame clones, some missing. V, J and clone size are taken as reported in that table, and D and trimming were inferred from the DNA itself. The sample yields about 200,000 clones, about 70% seen once. The germline gives CDR1 SGHDT, CDR2 YYEEEE. The V gene lost 0 bases and the J gene lost 10 bases, with 8 bases spanning the gap. The CDR3 is 12 amino acids.

The origin of this receptor is a man between 40 and 49 years old in good health and CMV-seropositive. The chain employs TRBV5-6 and TRBJ2-1; D ambiguous. What was sequenced was PBMCs. CDR3 protein: CASSLASREQFF. As DNA, the CDR3 is TGTGCCAGCAGCTTGGCCTCTAGAGAGCAGTTCTTC.